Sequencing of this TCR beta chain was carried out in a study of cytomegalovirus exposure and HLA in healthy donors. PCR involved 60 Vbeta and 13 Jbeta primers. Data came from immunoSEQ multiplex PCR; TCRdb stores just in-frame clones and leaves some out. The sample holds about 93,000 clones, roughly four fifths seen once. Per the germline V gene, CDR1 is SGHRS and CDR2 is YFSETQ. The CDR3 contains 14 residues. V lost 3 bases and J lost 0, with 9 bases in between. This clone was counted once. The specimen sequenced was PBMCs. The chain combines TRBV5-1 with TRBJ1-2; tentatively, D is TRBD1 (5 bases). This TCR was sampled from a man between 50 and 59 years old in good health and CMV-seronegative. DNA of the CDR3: TGCGCCAGCAGCTGGGGGGGGGCTAACTATGGCTACACCTTC. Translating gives CASSWGGANYGYTF.